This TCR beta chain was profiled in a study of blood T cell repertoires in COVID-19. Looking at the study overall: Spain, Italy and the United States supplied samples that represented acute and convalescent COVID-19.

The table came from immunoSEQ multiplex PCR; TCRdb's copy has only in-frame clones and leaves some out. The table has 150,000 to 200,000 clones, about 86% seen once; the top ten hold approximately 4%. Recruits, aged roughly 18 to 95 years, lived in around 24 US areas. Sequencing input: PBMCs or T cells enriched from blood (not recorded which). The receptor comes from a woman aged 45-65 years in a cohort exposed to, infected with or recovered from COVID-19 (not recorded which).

The CDR3 sequence: CASSLSTGSNEKLFF. The CDR3, as DNA: TGTGCCAGCAGCTTATCGACAGGGTCTAATGAAAAACTGTTTTTT. This chain uses TRBV7-2 with TRBJ1-4, with TRBD1 identical over 7 bases. CDR1 is SGHTA and CDR2 is FQGNSA in the germline V gene. J was trimmed by 3 bases and V by 2 bases; bases with no gene match: 3. The CDR3 sequence is 15 residues long. Full variable domain (missing parts from reference TRBV7-2 and TRBJ1-4): GAGVSQSPSNKVTEKGKDVELRCDPISGHTALYWYRQSLGQGLEFLIYFQGNSAPDKSGLPSDRFSAERTGGSVSTLTIQRTQQEDSAVYLCASSLSTGSNEKLFFGSGTQLSVL.